This TCR beta chain came from a study of blood T cells in healthy people across ages (dated by TCRdb to the mid-2010s). Background on the whole study: In model experiments, template switching captured roughly one uniquely barcoded TCR beta cDNA molecule for every two T cells. Using deep sequencing normalized with unique cDNA molecular identifiers, the study measured how TCR beta repertoire diversity changes with age. To avoid experimental bias, donors of different ages were spread randomly across the sequencing lanes. The study analyzed two additional independent replicas of 1 million unique cDNA reads from the same blood draw for two donors, one aged 18 to 29 and one aged 80 or older. The donors were divided into four age groups: young (average roughly 15 years), middle-aged (under 40), aged (about 61) and long-lived (approximately 74).

Study-wide conclusions, independent of this receptor: Because donor CMV infection status was unknown, age-related changes in expanded clonotypes were potentially confounded. As age increased, observed TCR beta diversity per million T cells dropped in a roughly linear way, and a significant reduction was already evident by age around 41. Compared with the aged group, the long-lived group had more naive CD4+ T cells, fewer expanded clones and increased TCR diversity, suggesting age selection. Total diversity estimates from one million sequenced T cells were considered lower bounds and underestimates. The percentage of naive T cells measured by flow cytometry correlated strongly with observed TCR beta diversity. Bulk unsorted PBMC profiling prevented conclusive comparison of naive and antigen-experienced compartments.

Only a few counts were recorded for this clonotype. This receptor's antigen is unknown. There are no base qualities to consult, and no much larger clone falls within one base. Libraries were made using 5' RACE. The sequencing machine was an Illumina HiSeq 2500. A second PCR of roughly 7 to 11 cycles was performed with a sample-barcoded 5' primer and a J-beta primer mix. A template-switch 5' adaptor carrying 12 random nucleotides introduced a unique molecular identifier onto each TCR beta cDNA molecule. At least 2.5 million CDR3-containing paired-end reads were obtained from each sample. The Mint cDNA synthesis kit, primed by a TRBC-specific oligonucleotide, was used to synthesize first-strand cDNA from all RNA. All cDNA was treated with uracil-DNA glycosylase and then went through a first 18-cycle PCR with the universal primers M1SS and BC2_uni_R. The study's own analysis went as follows. Normalization of each sample was performed by random selection of 1 million high-quality reads, each carrying a distinct molecular identifier. Reads with shared molecular identifiers were discarded instead of being binned into consensus sequences. CDR3 identification, clonotype clustering and error correction used MiTCR with a Q25 quality threshold and the strictest error-elimination algorithm. Lower-bound total TCR beta diversity was estimated with a nonparametric unseen species model using Euler transformation. TCRdb itself trimmed the public reads at Q25 with fastp, ran MiXCR and retained productive beta chains. Under each unique CDR3 protein, matching rows form one entry showing the most common genes and DNA. What appears here as the V and J calls and clone size reflects TCRdb's work, not the paper's. In all, the sample holds some 730,000 distinct CDR3 sequences, and 22% of those were seen once. The top ten hold roughly 22% of the sample.

Its CDR3 holds 15 amino acids, cysteine through phenylalanine. The kept DNA is CDR3 alone, 45 bases in frame from the first base. CDR1 and CDR2 are drawn from the germline V gene: SGDLS, YYNGEE. At the junction V is shortened by 0 bases and J by 3 bases, with 10 bases in between. The donors were a few dozen Caucasian individuals from Russia, aged 6 to 90 years, who were systemically healthy. Each donor gave about 9.2 milliliters of peripheral blood, drawn into EDTA-treated Vacutainer tubes. Ficoll-Paque density-gradient centrifugation was used to isolate PBMCs, with at least 7 million per sample. Total RNA, at least 5.5 micrograms per sample, was extracted from PBMCs with Trizol reagent. For every donor, flow cytometry on a PBMC aliquot measured the percentage of naive CD45RAhigh/CD27high T cells.

The sample taken for sequencing was blood. This clonotype was sampled from a man in his 70s in good health. The chain is assembled from TRBV9 and TRBJ1-5, with the identity of the D gene unclear. The CDR3 has the sequence CASSVGPTFNQPQHF. Read as DNA, the sequence is TGTGCCAGCAGCGTAGGCCCAACCTTCAATCAGCCCCAGCATTTT. When the CDR3 is completed using the reference TRBV9 and TRBJ1-5 genes on either side, the full variable domain is DSGVTQTPKHLITATGQRVTLRCSPRSGDLSVYWYQQSLDQGLQFLIQYYNGEERAKGNILERFSAQQFPDLHSELNLSSLELGDSALYFCASSVGPTFNQPQHFGDGTRLSIL.